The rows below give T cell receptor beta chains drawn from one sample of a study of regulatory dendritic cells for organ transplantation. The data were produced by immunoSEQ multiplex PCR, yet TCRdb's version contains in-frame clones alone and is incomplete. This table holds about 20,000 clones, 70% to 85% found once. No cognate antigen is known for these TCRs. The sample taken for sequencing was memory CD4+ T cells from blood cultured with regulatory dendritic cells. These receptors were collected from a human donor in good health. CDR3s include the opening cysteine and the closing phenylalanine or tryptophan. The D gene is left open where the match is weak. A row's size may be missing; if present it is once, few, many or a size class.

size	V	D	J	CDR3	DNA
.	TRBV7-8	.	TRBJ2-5	CASSPSRQGGFWETQYF	TGTGCCAGCAGCCCAAGCCGTCAGGGGGGTTTTTGGGAGACCCAGTACTTC
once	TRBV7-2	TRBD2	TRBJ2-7	CASSLATGTSVYEQYF	TGTGCCAGCAGCTTAGCGACCGGGACTAGCGTCTACGAGCAGTACTTC
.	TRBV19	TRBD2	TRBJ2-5	CATSGLAGETQYF	TGTGCCACCTCGGGACTAGCGGGGGAGACCCAGTACTTC
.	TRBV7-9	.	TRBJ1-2	CASSLDAGDGYTF	TGTGCCAGCAGCTTAGATGCAGGAGATGGCTACACCTTC
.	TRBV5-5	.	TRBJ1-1	CASSLVLAGAKAFF	TGTGCCAGCAGCTTGGTGTTGGCAGGGGCAAAAGCTTTCTTT
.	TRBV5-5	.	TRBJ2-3	CASSLAWTGRARDTQYF	TGTGCCAGCAGCTTGGCCTGGACAGGGAGGGCTCGGGATACGCAGTATTTT
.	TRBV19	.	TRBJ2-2	CASREMGELFF	TGTGCCAGTAGGGAAATGGGGGAGCTGTTTTTT
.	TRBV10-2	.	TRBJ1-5	CASSEGGGQPQHF	TGCGCCAGCAGTGAGGGGGGCGGACAGCCCCAGCATTTT
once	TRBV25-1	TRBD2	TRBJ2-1	CASSDTGGLENEQFF	TGTGCCAGCAGTGACACGGGGGGGCTGGAAAATGAGCAGTTCTTC
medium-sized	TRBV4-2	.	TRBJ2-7	CASSHRPGYEQYF	TGTGCCAGCAGCCACAGACCCGGTTACGAGCAGTACTTC
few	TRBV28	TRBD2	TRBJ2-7	CASCILAGTYEQYF	TGTGCCAGCTGTATCCTAGCGGGAACCTACGAGCAGTACTTC
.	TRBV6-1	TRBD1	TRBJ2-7	CASKTAGTGAYEQYF	TGTGCCAGCAAAACAGCCGGGACAGGCGCCTACGAGCAGTACTTC
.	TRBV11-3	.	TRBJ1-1	CASSFTANTEAFF	TGTGCCAGCAGCTTCACAGCGAACACTGAAGCTTTCTTT
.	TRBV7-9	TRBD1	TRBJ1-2	CASSLGRDRGGGYTF	TGTGCCAGCAGCTTAGGTCGGGACAGGGGCGGTGGCTACACCTTC
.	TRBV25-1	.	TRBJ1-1	CASSGYETEDEAFF	TGTGCCAGCAGTGGGTATGAGACAGAGGATGAAGCTTTCTTT
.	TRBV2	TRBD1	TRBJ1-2	CASRRDRGYGYTF	TGTGCCAGCAGAAGGGACAGAGGCTATGGCTACACCTTC
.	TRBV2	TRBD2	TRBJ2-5	CASSEGRLAGGQETQYF	TGTGCCAGCAGTGAAGGAAGACTAGCGGGGGGCCAAGAGACCCAGTACTTC